A selection of T cell receptor beta chains follows, all from one sample in a study of shared clonotypes between healthy human individuals. This table comes from immunoSEQ multiplex PCR, and its TCRdb copy is limited to in-frame clones, with some not included. Counted here are about 470,000 clones, about 76% occurring once; the ten biggest clones make up roughly 13%. The sample taken for sequencing was PBMCs. The receptors come from a woman between 35 and 50 years old in good health. Some clones in this sample may be carry-over from other donors' samples. Each CDR3 is given with its conserved first and last residue.

cdr3_aa: CASSQDTRVTYEQYF; v_call: TRBV4-2; cdr3_length: 15; j_call: TRBJ2-7
cdr3_aa: CASGDRDRGSSEQYF; v_call: TRBV21-1; cdr3_length: 15; j_call: TRBJ2-7
cdr3_aa: CASSRTLYSYNEQFF; v_call: TRBV7-2; cdr3_length: 15; j_call: TRBJ2-1
cdr3_aa: CAWSPGRLANEQFF; v_call: TRBV30; cdr3_length: 14; j_call: TRBJ2-1
cdr3_aa: CAISELATKGEQYF; v_call: TRBV10-3; cdr3_length: 14; j_call: TRBJ2-7
cdr3_aa: CASSSSRGSYEQYF; v_call: TRBV7-9; cdr3_length: 14; j_call: TRBJ2-7
cdr3_aa: CASSVVPRYGELFF; v_call: TRBV9; cdr3_length: 14; j_call: TRBJ2-2
cdr3_aa: CASSPHGTNTEAFF; v_call: TRBV18; cdr3_length: 14; j_call: TRBJ1-1
cdr3_aa: CASSTTLRDQPQHF; v_call: TRBV27; cdr3_length: 14; j_call: TRBJ1-5
cdr3_aa: CASSVGGRGTYEQYF; v_call: TRBV9; cdr3_length: 15; j_call: TRBJ2-7
cdr3_aa: CASSIAGQNTGELFF; v_call: TRBV7-9; cdr3_length: 15; j_call: TRBJ2-2
cdr3_aa: CAISDWGQRNTEAFF; v_call: TRBV10-3; cdr3_length: 15; j_call: TRBJ1-1
cdr3_aa: CASGDISSSGNTIYF; v_call: TRBV6-5; cdr3_length: 15; j_call: TRBJ1-3
cdr3_aa: CASRQIPRTEQFF; v_call: TRBV7-9; cdr3_length: 13; j_call: TRBJ2-1
cdr3_aa: CASSQAALAGLFGTDTQYF; v_call: TRBV4-1; cdr3_length: 19; j_call: TRBJ2-3
cdr3_aa: CASTLAGVYNEQFF; v_call: TRBV28; cdr3_length: 14; j_call: TRBJ2-1
cdr3_aa: CASSIARQNYGYTF; v_call: TRBV19; cdr3_length: 14; j_call: TRBJ1-2
cdr3_aa: CASSLILSGTPATNEKLFF; v_call: TRBV11-2; cdr3_length: 19; j_call: TRBJ1-4